These T cell receptor beta chains were read from a single sample in a study of cytomegalovirus exposure and HLA in healthy donors. Sequenced by immunoSEQ multiplex PCR; TCRdb stores in-frame clones only, minus some. Seen here are 84,000 or so clones, 65% to 85% observed once, and the top ten hold more than 2.5%. Sequencing input: PBMCs. The receptors shown here come from a man between 50 and 59 years old in good health and CMV-seronegative. Each CDR3 is given with its conserved first and last residue. The order of the fields is D gene, V gene, clone size, J gene, CDR3 protein, CDR3 DNA. D genes are given only for firm matches. Some rows mark clone size as missing; the rest say once, few, many or name a class of expanded clone.

D: TRBD2
V: TRBV14
size: NA
J: TRBJ2-7
CDR3: CASSLRGGGPYEQYF
DNA: TGTGCCAGCAGCCTCCGGGGGGGTGGGCCCTACGAGCAGTACTTC

D: NA
V: TRBV15
size: NA
J: TRBJ2-1
CDR3: CATSRDHRGGGAVYEQFF
DNA: TGTGCCACCAGCAGAGATCATCGCGGAGGGGGGGCTGTCTATGAGCAGTTCTTC

D: NA
V: TRBV6-1
size: few
J: TRBJ1-4
CDR3: CASSEAQGSFNEKLFF
DNA: TGTGCCAGCAGTGAAGCGCAGGGCAGCTTTAATGAAAAACTGTTTTTT

D: TRBD2
V: TRBV27
size: NA
J: TRBJ2-1
CDR3: CASRSASGGQSSYNEQFF
DNA: TGTGCCAGCAGAAGCGCTAGCGGGGGGCAGAGCTCCTACAATGAGCAGTTCTTC

D: TRBD2
V: TRBV13
size: few
J: TRBJ2-2
CDR3: CASSLEVAGVANTGELFF
DNA: TGTGCCAGCAGCTTAGAGGTAGCGGGGGTCGCGAACACCGGGGAGCTGTTTTTT

D: TRBD1
V: TRBV5-1
size: NA
J: TRBJ2-5
CDR3: CASSSGQGMTETQYF
DNA: TGCGCCAGCAGTTCCGGACAGGGTATGACGGAGACCCAGTACTTC

D: TRBD2
V: TRBV4-1
size: NA
J: TRBJ2-3
CDR3: CASSRSGGITDTQYF
DNA: TGCGCCAGCAGCCGTAGCGGGGGAATCACAGATACGCAGTATTTT

D: TRBD2
V: TRBV9
size: NA
J: TRBJ2-5
CDR3: CASSPGLAGFSLETQYF
DNA: TGTGCCAGCAGCCCGGGACTAGCGGGATTCTCTTTGGAGACCCAGTACTTC

D: NA
V: TRBV6-1
size: NA
J: TRBJ2-7
CDR3: CASSFQTGYSYEQYF
DNA: TGTGCCAGCAGTTTTCAGACAGGCTACTCCTACGAGCAGTACTTC

D: NA
V: TRBV6-5
size: NA
J: TRBJ1-6
CDR3: CASSYSRVGNSPLHF
DNA: TGTGCCAGCAGTTACTCCAGGGTGGGTAATTCACCCCTCCACTTT

D: TRBD2
V: TRBV2
size: NA
J: TRBJ2-1
CDR3: CASSVAGGYNEQFF
DNA: TGTGCCAGCAGCGTCGCGGGGGGGTACAATGAGCAGTTCTTC

D: TRBD1
V: TRBV5-1
size: few
J: TRBJ2-4
CDR3: CASSLEVRAGQGTEISAPNIQYF
DNA: TGCGCCAGCAGCTTGGAGGTAAGGGCGGGACAGGGGACAGAGATTAGTGCCCCAAACATTCAGTACTTC

D: TRBD1
V: TRBV11-2
size: medium-sized
J: TRBJ1-1
CDR3: CASSLDLRQGANTEAFF
DNA: TGTGCCAGCAGCTTAGATTTGAGACAGGGGGCGAACACTGAAGCTTTCTTT

D: TRBD1
V: TRBV5-1
size: few
J: TRBJ1-2
CDR3: CASSTGQGINGYTF
DNA: TGCGCCAGCAGCACCGGACAGGGCATAAATGGCTACACCTTC

D: TRBD1
V: TRBV7-9
size: NA
J: TRBJ2-7
CDR3: CASSLGTGGGEQYF
DNA: TGTGCCAGCAGCTTAGGGACAGGGGGCGGTGAGCAGTACTTC

D: NA
V: TRBV29-1
size: few
J: TRBJ1-1
CDR3: CSVGHDSEAFF
DNA: TGCAGCGTTGGACACGACAGTGAAGCTTTCTTT

D: TRBD2
V: TRBV6-5
size: once
J: TRBJ2-7
CDR3: CASSYSGAGEHEQYF
DNA: TGTGCCAGCAGTTACTCAGGGGCGGGGGAGCACGAGCAGTACTTC

D: NA
V: TRBV18
size: NA
J: TRBJ2-1
CDR3: CASSDSQGYNEQFF
DNA: TGTGCCAGCTCAGACAGCCAGGGGTACAATGAGCAGTTCTTC

D: NA
V: TRBV15
size: NA
J: TRBJ2-3
CDR3: CATSRGVPRGKRNTQYF
DNA: TGTGCCACCAGCAGAGGAGTTCCCCGGGGGAAACGCAATACGCAGTATTTT

D: NA
V: TRBV19
size: NA
J: TRBJ2-1
CDR3: CASMIAGGYNEQFF
DNA: TGTGCCAGTATGATCGCCGGTGGTTACAATGAGCAGTTCTTC

D: TRBD2
V: TRBV6-4
size: NA
J: TRBJ2-1
CDR3: CASSVAGGSYNEQFF
DNA: TGTGCCAGCAGTGTAGCGGGGGGCTCCTACAATGAGCAGTTCTTC

D: NA
V: TRBV5-1
size: NA
J: TRBJ2-3
CDR3: CASSLTGRGRDTQYF
DNA: TGCGCCAGCAGCTTGACAGGGCGGGGGAGGGATACGCAGTATTTT

D: TRBD1
V: TRBV5-1
size: NA
J: TRBJ2-5
CDR3: CASSLRGGAETQYF
DNA: TGCGCCAGCAGCTTAAGAGGGGGCGCAGAGACCCAGTACTTC

D: NA
V: TRBV7-3
size: NA
J: TRBJ2-2
CDR3: CASSPFTGELFF
DNA: TGTGCCAGCAGCCCCTTTACTGGGGAGCTGTTTTTT

D: TRBD1
V: TRBV19
size: NA
J: TRBJ2-4
CDR3: CASSIQHLRAGGFRNIQYF
DNA: TGTGCCAGTAGTATTCAGCACTTACGGGCAGGGGGATTCAGAAACATTCAGTACTTC

D: NA
V: TRBV6-1
size: few
J: TRBJ1-4
CDR3: CASSRTDTNEKLFF
DNA: TGTGCCAGCAGTAGGACAGACACTAATGAAAAACTGTTTTTT

D: TRBD1
V: TRBV2
size: NA
J: TRBJ2-7
CDR3: CASSEVPGQGSYEQYF
DNA: TGTGCCAGCAGTGAAGTTCCGGGACAGGGCTCCTACGAGCAGTACTTC

D: NA
V: TRBV19
size: few
J: TRBJ2-6
CDR3: CASVGAVGANVLTF
DNA: TGTGCCAGTGTTGGGGCAGTCGGGGCCAACGTCCTGACTTTC

D: TRBD2
V: TRBV7-2
size: NA
J: TRBJ2-7
CDR3: CASSLVGGDSYEQYF
DNA: TGTGCCAGCAGCTTAGTGGGGGGGGATTCCTACGAGCAGTACTTC

D: NA
V: TRBV10-1
size: NA
J: TRBJ1-3
CDR3: CASSESSVGNTIYF
DNA: TGCGCCAGCAGTGAATCTTCGGTGGGAAACACCATATATTTT

D: TRBD1
V: TRBV28
size: few
J: TRBJ1-4
CDR3: CASSGAGGAEEKLFF
DNA: TGTGCCAGCAGTGGGGCAGGGGGCGCGGAAGAAAAACTGTTTTTT

D: NA
V: TRBV4-3
size: many
J: TRBJ1-1
CDR3: CASSLGRWTEAFF
DNA: TGCGCCAGCAGTCTGGGCCGTTGGACTGAAGCTTTCTTT

D: NA
V: TRBV6-5
size: NA
J: TRBJ2-7
CDR3: CASRNTGGQTYEQYF
DNA: TGTGCCAGCAGGAACACCGGGGGACAGACCTACGAGCAGTACTTC

D: TRBD2
V: TRBV28
size: once
J: TRBJ2-1
CDR3: CASSDPSGGAGEQFF
DNA: TGTGCCAGCAGTGATCCTAGCGGGGGGGCAGGTGAGCAGTTCTTC

D: TRBD1
V: TRBV28
size: NA
J: TRBJ2-3
CDR3: CASTPGQLKDTQYF
DNA: TGTGCCAGCACTCCGGGACAGTTGAAAGATACGCAGTATTTT

D: TRBD2
V: TRBV30
size: NA
J: TRBJ2-3
CDR3: CAWSPGTSGGAYTQYF
DNA: TGTGCCTGGAGTCCGGGGACTAGCGGGGGGGCGTATACGCAGTATTTT